This TCR beta chain was captured by sequencing in a study of cytomegalovirus exposure and HLA in healthy donors. General study findings and limits: The study labeled 150 to 200 TCR beta chains cytomegalovirus-associated.

With regard to this clone: The target antigen is unknown.

The protocol was immunoSEQ multiplex PCR, while the TCRdb copy is restricted to in-frame clones and leaves out a portion. Of 80,000 to 90,000 clones listed, about 96% are singletons. Trimming removed 10 bases from V and 2 bases from J, with 12 bases in between. Germline V gene lookup returns CDR1 MDHEN and CDR2 SYDVKM. The CDR3 runs to 12 residues. The chain couples TRBV28 to TRBJ2-7; a possible D gene is TRBD2 (5 bases). This clonotype was sampled from a man aged 18 to 29 in good health and CMV-seronegative. The sample comprised PBMCs. CDR3 amino acids: CATSLGAYEQYF. DNA for the CDR3: TGTGCCACCAGCCTCGGGGCCTACGAGCAGTACTTC.